This section outlines one T cell receptor beta chain sequence together with its context. Its antigen is not known. A multiplex PCR was run with 60 Vbeta primers and 13 Jbeta primers. The protocol was immunoSEQ multiplex PCR, while the TCRdb copy is restricted to in-frame clones and leaves out a portion. Of about 140,000 clones listed, approximately 84% were seen once; the top ten hold roughly 2.1%. These data belong to a study of cytomegalovirus exposure and HLA in healthy donors. General study points: DRB1 showed the most TCR associations and HLA-C the fewest in a later analysis, as rates varied by HLA locus. A missense DCLRE1C variant was associated with V- and J-gene trimming of TCR beta chains in a later analysis, and an independent cohort replicated the association.

This TCR was sampled from a middle-aged woman in good health and CMV-seronegative. Material: PBMCs.

The CDR3 loop is CASSLSTGSGPIANYGYTF. The CDR3 DNA sequence: TGTGCCAGCAGCTTATCCACAGGGTCAGGTCCTATAGCTAACTATGGCTACACCTTC. The chain has TRBV7-3 and TRBJ1-2, with a tentative D call TRBD1 (6 bases). The CDR3 has 19 amino acids. Trimming took off 2 bases at V and 0 bases at J, with 22 bases between the two ends. Per the germline V gene, CDR1 is SGHTA and CDR2 is FQGTGA.